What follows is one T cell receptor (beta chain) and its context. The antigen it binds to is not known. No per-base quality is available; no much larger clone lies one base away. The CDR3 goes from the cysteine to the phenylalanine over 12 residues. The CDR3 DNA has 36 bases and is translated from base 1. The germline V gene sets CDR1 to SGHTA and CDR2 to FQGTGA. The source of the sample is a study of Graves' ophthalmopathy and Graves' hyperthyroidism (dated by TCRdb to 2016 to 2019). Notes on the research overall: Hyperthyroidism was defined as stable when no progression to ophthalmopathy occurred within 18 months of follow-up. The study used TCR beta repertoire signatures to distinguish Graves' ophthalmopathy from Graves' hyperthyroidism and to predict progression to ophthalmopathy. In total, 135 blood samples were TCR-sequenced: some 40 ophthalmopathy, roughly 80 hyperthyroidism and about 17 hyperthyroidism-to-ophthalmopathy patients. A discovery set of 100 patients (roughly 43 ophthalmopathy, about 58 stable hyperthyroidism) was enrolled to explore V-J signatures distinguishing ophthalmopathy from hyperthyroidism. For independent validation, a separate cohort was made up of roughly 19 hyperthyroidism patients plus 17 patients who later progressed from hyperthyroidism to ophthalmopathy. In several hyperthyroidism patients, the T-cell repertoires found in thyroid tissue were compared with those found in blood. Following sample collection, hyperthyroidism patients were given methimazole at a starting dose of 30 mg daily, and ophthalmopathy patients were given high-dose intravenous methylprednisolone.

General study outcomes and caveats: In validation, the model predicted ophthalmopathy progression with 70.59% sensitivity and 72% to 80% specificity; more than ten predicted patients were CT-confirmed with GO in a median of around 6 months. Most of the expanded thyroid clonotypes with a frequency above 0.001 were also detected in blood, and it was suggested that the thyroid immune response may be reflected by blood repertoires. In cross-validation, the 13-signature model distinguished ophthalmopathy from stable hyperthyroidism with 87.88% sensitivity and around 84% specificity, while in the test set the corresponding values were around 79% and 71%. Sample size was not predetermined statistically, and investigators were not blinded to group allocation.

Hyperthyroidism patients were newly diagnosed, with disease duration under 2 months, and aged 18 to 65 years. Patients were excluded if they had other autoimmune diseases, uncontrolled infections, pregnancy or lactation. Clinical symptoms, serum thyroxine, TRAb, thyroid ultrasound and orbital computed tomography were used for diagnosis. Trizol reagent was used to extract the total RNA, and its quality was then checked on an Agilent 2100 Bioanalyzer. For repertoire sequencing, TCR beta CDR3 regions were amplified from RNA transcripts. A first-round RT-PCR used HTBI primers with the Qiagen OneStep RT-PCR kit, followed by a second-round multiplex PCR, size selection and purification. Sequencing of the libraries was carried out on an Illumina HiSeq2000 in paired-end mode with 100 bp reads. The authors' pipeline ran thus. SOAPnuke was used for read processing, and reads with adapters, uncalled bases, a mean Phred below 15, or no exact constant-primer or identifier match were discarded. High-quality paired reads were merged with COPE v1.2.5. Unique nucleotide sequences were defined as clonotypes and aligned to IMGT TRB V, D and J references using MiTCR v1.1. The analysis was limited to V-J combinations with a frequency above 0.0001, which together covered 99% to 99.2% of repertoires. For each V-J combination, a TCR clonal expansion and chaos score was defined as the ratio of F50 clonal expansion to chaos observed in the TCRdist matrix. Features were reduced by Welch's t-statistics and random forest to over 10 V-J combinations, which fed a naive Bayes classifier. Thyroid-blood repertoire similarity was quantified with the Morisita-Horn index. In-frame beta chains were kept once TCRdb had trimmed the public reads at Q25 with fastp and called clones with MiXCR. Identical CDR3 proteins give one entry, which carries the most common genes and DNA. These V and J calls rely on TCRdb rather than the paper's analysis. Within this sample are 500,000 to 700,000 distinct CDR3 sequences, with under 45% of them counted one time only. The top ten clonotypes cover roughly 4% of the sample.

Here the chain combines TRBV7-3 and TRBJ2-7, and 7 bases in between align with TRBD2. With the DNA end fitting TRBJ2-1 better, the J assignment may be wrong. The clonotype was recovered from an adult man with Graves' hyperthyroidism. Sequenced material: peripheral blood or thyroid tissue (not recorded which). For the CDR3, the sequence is CASRTTGREQFF. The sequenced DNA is TGTGCCAGCAGAACGACCGGGAGGGAGCAGTTCTTC.